The 30 T cell receptor beta chains presented below share a single source sample, sequenced in a study of control samples from healthy donors and cancer patients. Sequenced by immunoSEQ multiplex PCR; TCRdb stores in-frame clones only, minus some. The sample lists roughly 20,000 clones, roughly 80% seen once, with 25% to 30% in the top ten. Material for sequencing was PBMCs. The receptors shown here come from a man between 60 and 70 years old with head and neck cancer.

The chain employs TRBV28 and TRBJ2-1; D may be TRBD1 (6 bases). Germline V gene lookup returns CDR1 MDHEN and CDR2 SYDVKM. V was pared by 3 bases and J by 0 bases, with 12 bases between. This CDR3 comprises 16 residues. This CDR3 is CASSLGQTSSYNEQFF. The CDR3 coding sequence is TGTGCCAGCAGTTTGGGACAAACGAGCTCCTACAATGAGCAGTTCTTC.

The rearrangement joins TRBV19 to TRBJ2-7; perhaps TRBD2 as D (5 bases). V was cut by 5 bases and J by 7 bases, with 12 bases left in between. Germline lookup yields CDR1 LNHDA and CDR2 SQIVND (reference sequence). This CDR3 is 12 amino acids long. CDR3 sequence reads: CASSQRGGEQYF. The CDR3 DNA follows: TGTGCCAGTAGTCAACGGGGTGGGGAGCAGTACTTC.

J is TRBJ1-1 and V is TRBV6-4; unclear D gene. V was clipped by 2 bases and J by 4 bases, with 8 bases between them. The CDR3 spans 13 residues. CDR1 and CDR2 from the germline V gene are MRHNA and SNTAGT. DNA of the CDR3: TGTGCCAGCAGTGACGGACCGAGCACTGAAGCTTTCTTT. Protein: CASSDGPSTEAFF.

The V call is TRBV10-1, the J call TRBJ1-1; D not resolved. Germline-derived CDR1 and CDR2 are WNHNN and SYGVQD (reference sequence). The CDR3 length is 13 residues. The V end lost 5 bases, the J end lost 4 bases, and 11 bases lay between the germline ends. CDR3 sequence reads: CASSRDFGTEAFF. In nucleotides, the CDR3 is TGCGCCAGCAGTAGGGATTTTGGCACTGAAGCTTTCTTT.

This clone was detected only once. The V and J genes are TRBV5-1 and TRBJ1-1, with D possibly TRBD1 on 6 matching bases. The CDR3 covers 15 residues. The V gene lost 7 bases and the J gene lost 1 base, with 17 bases spanning the gap. CDR1 SGHRS and CDR2 YFSETQ come from the germline V gene. This chain's CDR3 is CASYNRDTPNTEAFF. The CDR3 DNA follows: TGCGCCAGCTACAATCGGGACACGCCGAACACTGAAGCTTTCTTT.

V and J are TRBV3-1 (or the pseudogene TRBV3-2) and TRBJ1-4; 7 nucleotides agree with TRBD1. This CDR3 comprises 14 residues. Germline-derived CDR1 and CDR2 are LGHDT and YNNKEL (reference sequence). Trimming removed 2 bases from V and 5 bases from J; junction bases left unmatched: 2. CDR3 bases: TGTGCCAGCAGCCAAAGACAGGGAAATGAAAAACTGTTTTTT. Protein product: CASSQRQGNEKLFF.

This chain connects TRBV11-2 to TRBJ1-6; 10 bases align to TRBD1. The CDR3 is made up of 15 amino acids. The V gene's germline CDR1 is SGHAT and CDR2 FQNNGV. V dropped 5 bases and J dropped 10; count of bases not matched to a gene: 8. CDR3 in amino acids: CASSETGGLGSPLHF. The CDR3 region has the DNA TGTGCCAGCAGCGAGACAGGGGGCTTAGGGTCACCCCTCCACTTT.

The J gene is TRBJ2-3, the V gene TRBV5-1, with D hard to call. The CDR3 runs 15 residues. Per germline, CDR1 SGHRS and CDR2 YFSETQ. V lost 4 bases, J lost 2 bases, and 14 bases lay in between. The CDR3 DNA reads as TGCGCCAGCAGCGGCTTGAGCGTCAACACAGATACGCAGTATTTT. Residues: CASSGLSVNTDTQYF.

This chain connects TRBV6-4 to TRBJ2-1; 13 bases line up with TRBD2. The length of the CDR3 is 17 residues. V was pared by 6 bases and J by 1 base, with 6 bases of the junction left unmatched. Germline lookup yields CDR1 MRHNA and CDR2 SNTAGT. CDR3 sequence reads: CASSEKGLAGSYNEQFF. As DNA, the CDR3 is TGTGCCAGCAGCGAAAAGGGACTAGCGGGGTCCTACAATGAGCAGTTCTTC.

The chain uses TRBV19 and TRBJ1-2; perhaps TRBD1 as D (6 bases). CDR1 and CDR2 (germline): LNHDA, SQIVND (reference sequence). The V and J ends lost 6 bases and 4 bases respectively, with 15 bases between them. The CDR3 is 14 residues long. The CDR3 coding sequence is TGTGCCAGTAGCATACGCCGGGACACCTATGGCTACACCTTC. Amino acid sequence: CASSIRRDTYGYTF.

This clone came up a few times. The chain links TRBV6-2 or TRBV6-3 to TRBJ2-3; 7 bases align to TRBD2. Unmatched junction bases numbered 8, after V lost 4 bases and J lost 7 bases. Looked up from germline, CDR1 is MNHEY and CDR2 is SVGEGT. This CDR3 is built from 14 residues. The CDR3, as DNA: TGTGCCAGCAGTTTGCGGGGAGGGCGTCATACGCAGTATTTT. It yields the protein CASSLRGGRHTQYF.

The chain employs TRBV30 and TRBJ2-4; D gene uncertain. The V end lost 0 bases, the J end lost 4 bases, and 7 bases lay between the germline ends. Germline V CDR1 and CDR2: GTSNPN, SVGIG (reference sequence). The CDR3 covers 13 residues. Written as DNA, the CDR3 is TGTGCCTGGAGTGTAAAGGCGAAAAACATTCAGTACTTC. Protein sequence: CAWSVKAKNIQYF.

This clone was recorded once. The chain is built from TRBV11-3 and TRBJ2-2; a weak D match, TRBD1 (6 bases). The germline CDR1 and CDR2 sequences are SGHNT and YENEEA. The CDR3 extends over 16 amino acids. V lost 1 base and J lost 2, with 11 bases in between. Here the CDR3 DNA reads TGTGCCAGCAGCTTAGGAGGGGGATTTAACACCGGGGAGCTGTTTTTT. Amino acids: CASSLGGGFNTGELFF.

This clone was detected only once. The chain has TRBV5-6 and TRBJ2-7, with D perhaps given as TRBD1 or TRBD2 (5 bases each). This CDR3 is 16 amino acids long. CDR1 and CDR2 (germline): SGHDT, YYEEEE. V lost 2 bases and J lost 0, with 15 bases in between. CDR3 sequence (DNA): TGTGCCAGCAGCTTTGTGGTGACTGGGACCTCCTACGAGCAGTACTTC. Its protein product is CASSFVVTGTSYEQYF.

This clone was observed a few times. The chain combines TRBV29-1 with TRBJ1-2; 9 bases are a match to TRBD1. V trimming: 7 bases; J trimming: 9 bases; junction bases outside the gene matches: 12. The CDR3 has 13 amino acids. Germline CDR1 and CDR2: SQVTM and ANQGSEA. The CDR3 spells CSGPGQGLFSYTF. The CDR3 DNA is TGCAGCGGCCCGGGACAGGGTCTATTCAGCTACACCTTC. Based on the CDR3 plus reference TRBV29-1 and TRBJ1-2, the full variable domain is SAVISQKPSRDICQRGTSLTIQCQVDSQVTMMFWYRQQPGQSLTLIATANQGSEATYESGFVIDKFPISRPNLTFSTLTVSNMSPEDSSIYLCSGPGQGLFSYTFGSGTRLTVV.

The chain is built from TRBV6-1 and TRBJ1-2; weak D call: TRBD1 (5 bases). CDR3 length equals 13 residues. Germline CDR1 reads MNHNS; CDR2 reads SASEGT. V lost 0 bases and J 4 bases, leaving 6 bases between the germline ends. CDR3 amino acids: CASSEAGGYGYTF. As DNA, the CDR3 is TGTGCCAGCAGTGAAGCGGGGGGCTATGGCTACACCTTC.

The V and J genes are TRBV12-3 or TRBV12-4 and TRBJ2-6, with D uncertain. V was pared by 3 bases and J by 0 bases, with 0 bases between. The CDR3 loop spans 13 amino acids. The DNA for the CDR3 is TGTGCCAGCAGTTTCTCTGGGGCCAACGTCCTGACTTTC. It encodes CASSFSGANVLTF.

The genes are TRBV5-4 and TRBJ1-3; D uncertain. The V end was cut by 7 bases, the J end by 2 bases, with 10 bases between. The CDR3 has 13 residues. Germline CDR1 reads SGHNT; CDR2 reads YYREEE (reference sequence). Written as DNA, the CDR3 is TGTGCCAGCGGTCGGGGTACTGGAAACACCATATATTTT. Amino acids: CASGRGTGNTIYF. The variable domain in full, with the rest retrieved from reference TRBV5-4 and TRBJ1-3, is ETGVTQSPTHLIKTRGQQVTLRCSSQSGHNTVSWYQQALGQGPQFIFQYYREEENGRGNFPPRFSGLQFPNYSSELNVNALELDDSALYLCASGRGTGNTIYFGEGSWLTVV.

Of note for this clone: Relative to the germline gene, one junction end is altered; a read error may explain this. The chain recombines TRBV2 with TRBJ1-6; no clear D. Per germline, CDR1 SNHLY and CDR2 FYNNEI. The CDR3 is 17 amino acids. CDR3 coding DNA: TGTGCCAGCAGTGTGCGTCGAGGGAGCTCCTATAATCCACCCCTCCACTTT. It specifies CASSVRRGSSYNPPLHF.

The J gene is TRBJ2-7, the V gene TRBV30; the D gene is possibly TRBD1 (5 bases). Trimming shortened V by 2 bases and J by 7 bases, and 9 bases separated the two germline ends. Germline lookup yields CDR1 GTSNPN and CDR2 SVGIG (reference sequence). CDR3 size: 11 residues. The CDR3 DNA follows: TGTGCCTGGAGTCAGGGTAGAGAGCAGTACTTC. Encoded protein: CAWSQGREQYF.

This clone has only a few counts. The rearrangement links TRBV2 to TRBJ1-2; D remains unclear. The V gene's germline CDR1 is SNHLY and CDR2 FYNNEI. The CDR3 runs 13 residues. Trimming pared 2 bases from V and 1 base from J, leaving 5 bases between. The DNA for the CDR3 is TGTGCCAGCAGTGAAATGGGTAACTATGGCTACACCTTC. Its protein is CASSEMGNYGYTF.

The chain links TRBV19 to TRBJ2-7; TRBD2 is a possible D gene (6 bases). The CDR3 consists of 14 residues. Looked up from germline, CDR1 is LNHDA and CDR2 is SQIVND (reference sequence). V gave up 6 bases and J gave up 5 bases, with 17 bases separating them. The CDR3 nucleotides read TGTGCCAGTAGCCTTCGGCCAGGCGGGAACGAGCAGTACTTC. It codes for CASSLRPGGNEQYF.

The rearrangement joins TRBV6-1 to TRBJ2-3; 14 bases align to TRBD2. There are 18 residues in the CDR3. V lost 2 bases, J lost 0 bases, and 4 bases stayed unmatched. The germline V gene encodes CDR1 MNHNS and CDR2 SASEGT. The CDR3 bases are TGTGCCAGCAGTGAACGGACTAGCGGGGGGCTGAGCACAGATACGCAGTATTTT. Translation gives CASSERTSGGLSTDTQYF.

In this sample, this clone turned up once. The chain carries TRBV20-1 and TRBJ2-5; 11 positions match TRBD2. Germline CDR1 reads DFQATT; CDR2 reads SNEGSKA (reference sequence). The V and J ends lost 3 bases and 2 bases, in that order; junction bases with no gene match: 11. CDR3 length: 17 residues. In DNA, the CDR3 is TGCAGTGCTAGTCGGCTAGCGGGGGGCCGGGGTCAAGAGACCCAGTACTTC. It specifies CSASRLAGGRGQETQYF.

The V gene is TRBV19, the J gene TRBJ2-5; 9 nucleotides agree with TRBD2. V shed 5 bases, J shed 4 bases, and the junction held 8 bases outside the gene matches. The length of the CDR3 is 15 residues. Germline lookup yields CDR1 LNHDA and CDR2 SQIVND (reference sequence). The CDR3 DNA follows: TGTGCCAGTAGTGTGAGCGGGGGGCGGCGAGAGACCCAGTACTTC. It specifies CASSVSGGRRETQYF.

This clone was seen only a few times. The CDR3 DNA reads TGTGCCAGCAGCTTGGAAGGGACCAACCTCTACGAGCAGTACTTC. Translating gives CASSLEGTNLYEQYF. V usage is TRBV5-5 and J usage is TRBJ2-7; D may correspond to TRBD1 or TRBD2 (5 bases each). Trimming shortened V by 0 bases and J by 3 bases, and 13 bases separated the two germline ends. The CDR3 is 15 amino acids. Germline V gene lookup returns CDR1 SGHKS and CDR2 YYEKEE (reference sequence).

The J gene is TRBJ1-1, the V gene TRBV27; perhaps TRBD1 as D (5 bases). The CDR3 length is 13 residues. Germline CDR1 reads MNHEY; CDR2 reads SMNVEV (reference sequence). The V end lost 2 bases, the J end lost 8 bases, and 12 bases lay between the germline ends. CDR3 sequence (DNA): TGTGCCAGCAGTTTACAGGAGTGGGGCGAAGCTTTCTTT. Translation gives CASSLQEWGEAFF.

The rearrangement joins TRBV18 to TRBJ1-5, with D perhaps matching TRBD1 (6 bases). CDR3 length: 20 amino acids. The V and J ends lost 4 bases and 0 bases respectively, with 25 bases between them. Per the germline V gene, CDR1 is KGHSH and CDR2 is LQKENI. CDR3: CASSRLQTGTNYGSNQPQHF. CDR3 DNA: TGTGCCAGCTCACGCCTCCAGACAGGTACCAATTACGGTAGCAATCAGCCCCAGCATTTT.

The V and J genes are TRBV28 and TRBJ2-7, with 7 bases lining up with TRBD2. The better agreement between TRBJ2-1 and the DNA end casts doubt on the J call. The CDR3 consists of 15 residues. Germline V gene lookup returns CDR1 MDHEN and CDR2 SYDVKM. CDR3 nucleotides: TGTGCCAGCAGTTTTATCGGGAGGCTCCTCAATGAGCAGTTCTTC. This encodes CASSFIGRLLNEQFF.

The V gene is TRBV3-1 (or the pseudogene TRBV3-2), the J gene TRBJ2-2; 12 bases match TRBD2. Germline V lookup: CDR1 LGHDT, CDR2 YNNKEL (reference sequence). Trimming cost V 5 bases and J 1 base; bases outside gene matches: 8. This CDR3 region has 18 residues. CDR3 sequence reads: CASSYSSGGDLNTGELFF. For the CDR3, the DNA is TGTGCCAGCAGCTATTCTAGCGGGGGGGACTTGAACACCGGGGAGCTGTTTTTT.